The clone carrying this T cell receptor (beta chain) was seen many times. This record comes from a study of T cell repertoires in cytomegalovirus infection. CDR3 length: 14 amino acids. Germline CDR1 reads SGHTA; CDR2 reads FQGNSA. Trimming cost V 1 base and J 7 bases, with 14 bases left between them. TCRdb itself ran the reads through MiXCR, one entry per CDR3 protein. The top ten hold roughly 9.8% of the sample, which has about 150,000 distinct CDR3 sequences, around a quarter seen once. This TCR derives from a human donor in good health (CMV status not recorded). Some clones in this sample may be carry-over from other donors' samples. The material sequenced was PBMCs. The chain is built from TRBV7-2 and TRBJ2-7; perhaps D is TRBD1 or TRBD2 (5 bases each). This chain's CDR3 is CASSLEAGTKEQYF. Written as DNA, the CDR3 is TGTGCCAGCAGCTTAGAGGCAGGGACGAAAGAGCAGTACTTC.